A single TCR beta chain is shown here with its context. The record originates from a study of CD8+ T cells in alopecia areata. Study-wide context: Oral tofacitinib (5 to 10 mg twice daily) was administered to treated patients.

RNA was isolated and reverse transcribed to cDNA, the sequencing template. Only in-frame clones appear in the TCRdb table, and some are missing; sequencing was by immunoSEQ multiplex PCR. The sample consists of fewer than 200,000 clones, 65% to 75% of them appearing once. Germline V lookup: CDR1 WNHNN, CDR2 SYGVQD (reference sequence). V dropped 6 bases and J dropped 5 bases, with 13 bases sitting between them. CDR3 length equals 13 residues. The sequence was obtained from a human donor with alopecia areata. The sample was CD8+ T cells sorted from blood, taken at week 0. V is TRBV10-1 and J is TRBJ1-1; D ambiguous. CDR3 nucleotide sequence: TGCGCCAGCAGAGAGGGAACGAGGACTGAAGCTTTCTTT. The encoded protein is CASREGTRTEAFF.